This entry lists 3 T cell receptor beta chains sequenced from one sample in a study of cytomegalovirus exposure and HLA in healthy donors. Primers included in the PCR were 60 Vbeta and 13 Jbeta primers. Here immunoSEQ multiplex PCR was the method, and the copy in TCRdb shows in-frame clones only, minus some. The sample holds about 90,000 clones, approximately 88% seen once. The sequenced sample consisted of PBMCs. These TCRs come from a young man in good health and CMV-seronegative.

The rearrangement links TRBV27 to TRBJ2-2, with 9 bases fitting TRBD2. The CDR3 length is 16 residues. Germline V CDR1 and CDR2: MNHEY, SMNVEV (reference sequence). V dropped 8 bases and J dropped 0; count of bases not matched to a gene: 7. The DNA of the CDR3 is TGTGCCAGCGGACTAGCGCCAAACACGAACACCGGGGAGCTGTTTTTT. It is translated as CASGLAPNTNTGELFF.

The rearrangement links TRBV29-1 to TRBJ1-1; 8 nucleotides line up with TRBD1. V gave up 6 bases and J gave up 8 bases; unmatched junction bases: 11. This CDR3 contains 13 residues. The germline V gene encodes CDR1 SQVTM and CDR2 ANQGSEA. The CDR3 DNA reads TGCAGCGTCGGGACAGGCCAAAGAGGGGAAGCTTTCTTT. Amino acids: CSVGTGQRGEAFF.

The rearrangement uses TRBV10-3 and TRBJ2-3; TRBD1 matches at 8 bases. The CDR3 length is 15 residues. Germline CDR1 ENHRY, CDR2 SYGVKD. V trimming: 9 bases; J trimming: 3 bases; junction bases outside the gene matches: 11. In DNA form, the CDR3 reads TGTGCCATTCGCAGGGGGCTCATCGAGACAGATACGCAGTATTTT. Its protein product is CAIRRGLIETDTQYF.